These 5 T cell receptor beta chains share one sample of origin, sequenced in a study of neoadjuvant anti-PD-1 for oral cavity cancer (dated by TCRdb to the early 2020s). The sample's time point label, in plain terms: after neoadjuvant nivolumab, at surgical resection. The library was obtained by the immunoSEQ multiplex PCR assay. Not all clones reach the TCRdb copy of this immuneACCESS table, which keeps in-frame sequences only. Checked studies attribute under half of the gap to unresolved V genes and leave the rest unexplained. The sample data list over 60,000 clones, and roughly nine tenths of these were observed just once. The ten largest account for less than 3% of the sample. The sequenced sample was PBMCs, obtained after nivolumab (anti-PD-1) treatment. These receptors were obtained from a person aged 35-79 years with oral cavity squamous cell carcinoma.

A few counts support this clone. The rearrangement uses TRBV7-8 and TRBJ1-6; D is unclear. Germline V gene data show CDR1 as SGHVS and CDR2 as FQNEAQ. This CDR3 comprises 16 residues. V lost 1 base and J 2 bases, leaving 9 bases between the germline ends. For the CDR3, the DNA is TGTGCCAGCAGCTTAGTGTCCGTGACCTATAATTCACCCCTCCACTTT. Encoded protein: CASSLVSVTYNSPLHF.

This chain joins TRBV19 and TRBJ1-3; D might be TRBD1 (5 bases). CDR1 is LNHDA and CDR2 is SQIVND in the germline V gene (reference sequence). The CDR3 contains 15 residues. The V and J ends lost 3 bases and 0 bases respectively, with 9 bases between them. CDR3 DNA sequence: TGTGCCAGTAGTATTTCAGGGTTCTCTGGAAACACCATATATTTT. It is translated as CASSISGFSGNTIYF.

V is TRBV13 and J is TRBJ1-1, with 11 positions matching TRBD1. The CDR3 has 15 amino acids. V dropped 3 bases and J dropped 2; count of bases not matched to a gene: 2. Per the germline V gene, CDR1 is PRHDT and CDR2 is FYEKMQ (reference sequence). The CDR3 bases are TGTGCCAGCAGCTTGGACAGGGGGCCTAACACTGAAGCTTTCTTT. Protein sequence: CASSLDRGPNTEAFF.

This clone was counted a single time. The sample contains more than one DNA sequence encoding this CDR3. The chain couples TRBV7-2 to TRBJ1-1; weak D call: TRBD1 (5 bases). This CDR3 is 13 amino acids long. Germline CDR1 is SGHTA and CDR2 is FQGNSA. Trimming removed 3 bases from V and 8 bases from J, with 13 bases in between. CDR3 nucleotide sequence: TGTGCCAGCAGCTTGGGGCGCAGCAGGGAAGCTTTCTTT. It codes for CASSLGRSREAFF.

The genes are TRBV7-8 and TRBJ1-1; the D is unclear. The CDR3 length is 16 residues. The germline gives CDR1 SGHVS, CDR2 FQNEAQ. Trimming removed 2 bases from V and 0 bases from J, with 13 bases in between. The chain's CDR3 is CASSLTETTLNTEAFF. Here the CDR3 DNA reads TGTGCCAGCAGCTTAACAGAGACAACCTTGAACACTGAAGCTTTCTTT.